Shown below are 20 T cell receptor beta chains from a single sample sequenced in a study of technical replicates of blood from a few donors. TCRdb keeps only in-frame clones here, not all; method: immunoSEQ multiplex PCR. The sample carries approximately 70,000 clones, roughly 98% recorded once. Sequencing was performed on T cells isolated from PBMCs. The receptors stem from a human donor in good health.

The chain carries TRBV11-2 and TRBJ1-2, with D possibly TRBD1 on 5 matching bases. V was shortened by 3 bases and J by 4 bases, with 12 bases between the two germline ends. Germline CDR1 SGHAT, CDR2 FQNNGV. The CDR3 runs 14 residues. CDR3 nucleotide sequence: TGTGCCAGCAGCTTTGGGCAGGGCTCCTATGGCTACACCTTC. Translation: CASSFGQGSYGYTF.

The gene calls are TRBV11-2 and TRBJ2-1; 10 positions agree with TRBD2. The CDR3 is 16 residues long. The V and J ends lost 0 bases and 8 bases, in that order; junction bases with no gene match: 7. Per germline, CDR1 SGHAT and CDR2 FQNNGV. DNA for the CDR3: TGTGCCAGCAGCTTAGAAGTAGCGGGAGGTTTCGATGAGCAGTTCTTC. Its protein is CASSLEVAGGFDEQFF.

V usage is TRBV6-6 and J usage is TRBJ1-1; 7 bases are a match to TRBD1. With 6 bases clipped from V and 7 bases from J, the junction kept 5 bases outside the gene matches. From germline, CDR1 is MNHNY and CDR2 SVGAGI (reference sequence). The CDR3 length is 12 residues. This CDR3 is CASRIQGIEAFF. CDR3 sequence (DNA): TGTGCCAGCAGGATACAGGGGATTGAAGCTTTCTTT.

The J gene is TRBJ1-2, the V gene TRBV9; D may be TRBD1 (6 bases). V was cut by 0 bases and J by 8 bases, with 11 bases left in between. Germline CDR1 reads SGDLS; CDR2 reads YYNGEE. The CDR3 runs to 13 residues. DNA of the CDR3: TGTGCCAGCAGCGTAGGACAGGTTTACGGCTACACCTTC. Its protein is CASSVGQVYGYTF.

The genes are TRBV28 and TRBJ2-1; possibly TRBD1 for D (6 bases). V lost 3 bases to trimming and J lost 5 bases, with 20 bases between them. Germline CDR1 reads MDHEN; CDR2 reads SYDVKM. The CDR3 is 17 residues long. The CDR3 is CASSLKGLGARNNEQFF. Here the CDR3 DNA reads TGTGCCAGCAGTTTGAAGGGGTTGGGGGCCCGAAACAATGAGCAGTTCTTC.

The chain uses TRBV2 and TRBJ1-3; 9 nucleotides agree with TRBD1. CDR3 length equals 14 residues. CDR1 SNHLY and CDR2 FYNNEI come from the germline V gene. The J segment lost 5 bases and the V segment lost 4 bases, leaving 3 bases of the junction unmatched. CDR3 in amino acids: CASSGDRARNTIYF. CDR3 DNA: TGTGCCAGCAGTGGGGACAGGGCTAGAAACACCATATATTTT.

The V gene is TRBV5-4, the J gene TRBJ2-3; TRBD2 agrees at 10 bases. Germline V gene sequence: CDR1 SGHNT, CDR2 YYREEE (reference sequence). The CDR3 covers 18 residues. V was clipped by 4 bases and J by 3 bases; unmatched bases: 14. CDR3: CASSPAPGAGGITDTQYF. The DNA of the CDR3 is TGTGCCAGCAGCCCTGCCCCCGGAGCGGGGGGGATAACAGATACGCAGTATTTT.

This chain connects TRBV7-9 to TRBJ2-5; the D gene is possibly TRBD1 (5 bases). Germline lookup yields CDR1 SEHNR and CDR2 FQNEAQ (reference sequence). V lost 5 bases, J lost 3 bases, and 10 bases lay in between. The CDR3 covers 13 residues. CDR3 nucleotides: TGTGCCAGCAGCGTGTCCAGGGAAGAGACCCAGTACTTC. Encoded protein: CASSVSREETQYF.

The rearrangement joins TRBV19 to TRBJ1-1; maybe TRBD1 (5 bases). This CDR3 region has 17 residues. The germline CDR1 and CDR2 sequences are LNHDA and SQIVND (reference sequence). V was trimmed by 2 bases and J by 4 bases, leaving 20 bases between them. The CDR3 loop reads CASSIRPYRRAGTEAFF. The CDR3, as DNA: TGTGCCAGTAGTATAAGACCGTACAGGAGGGCTGGCACTGAAGCTTTCTTT. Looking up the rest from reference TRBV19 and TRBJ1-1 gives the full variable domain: DGGITQSPKYLFRKEGQNVTLSCEQNLNHDAMYWYRQDPGQGLRLIYYSQIVNDFQKGDIAEGYSVSREKKESFPLTVTSAQKNPTAFYLCASSIRPYRRAGTEAFFGQGTRLTVV.

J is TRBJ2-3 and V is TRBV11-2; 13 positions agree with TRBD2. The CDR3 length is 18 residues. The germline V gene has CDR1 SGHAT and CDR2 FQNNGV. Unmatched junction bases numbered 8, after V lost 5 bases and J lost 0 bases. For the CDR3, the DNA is TGTGCCAGCAGCACGGGGACTAGCGGGGTGGTGAGCACAGATACGCAGTATTTT. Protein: CASSTGTSGVVSTDTQYF.

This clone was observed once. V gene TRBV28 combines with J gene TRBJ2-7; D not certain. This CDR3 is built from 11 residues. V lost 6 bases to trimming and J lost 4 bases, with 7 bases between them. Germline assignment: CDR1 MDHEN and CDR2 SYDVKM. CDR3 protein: CASRASYEQYF. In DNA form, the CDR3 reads TGTGCCAGCAGGGCTAGTTACGAGCAGTACTTC.

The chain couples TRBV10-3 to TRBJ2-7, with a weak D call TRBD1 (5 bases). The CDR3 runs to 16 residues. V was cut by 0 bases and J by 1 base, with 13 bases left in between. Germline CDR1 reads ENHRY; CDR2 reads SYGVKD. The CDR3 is CAISESGLKGSYEQYF. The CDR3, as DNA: TGTGCCATCAGTGAGTCGGGGCTGAAGGGTTCCTACGAGCAGTACTTC.

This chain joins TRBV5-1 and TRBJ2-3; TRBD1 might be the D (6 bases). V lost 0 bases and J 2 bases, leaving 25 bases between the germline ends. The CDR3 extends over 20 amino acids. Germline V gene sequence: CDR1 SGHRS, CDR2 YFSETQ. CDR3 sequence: CASSLAKGLWQGKNTDTQYF. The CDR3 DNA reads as TGCGCCAGCAGCTTGGCCAAAGGGCTTTGGCAGGGGAAGAACACAGATACGCAGTATTTT.

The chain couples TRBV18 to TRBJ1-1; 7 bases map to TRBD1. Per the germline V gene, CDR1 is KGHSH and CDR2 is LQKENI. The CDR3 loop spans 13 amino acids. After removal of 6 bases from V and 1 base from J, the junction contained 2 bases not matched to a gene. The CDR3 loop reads CASSWTGNTEAFF. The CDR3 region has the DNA TGTGCCAGCTCCTGGACAGGGAACACTGAAGCTTTCTTT.

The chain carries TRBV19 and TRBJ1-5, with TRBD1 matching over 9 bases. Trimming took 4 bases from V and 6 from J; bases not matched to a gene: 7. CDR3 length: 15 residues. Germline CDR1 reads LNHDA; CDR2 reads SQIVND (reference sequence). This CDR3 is CASSTGTGLFQPQHF. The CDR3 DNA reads TGTGCCAGTAGTACAGGGACAGGGTTATTTCAGCCCCAGCATTTT. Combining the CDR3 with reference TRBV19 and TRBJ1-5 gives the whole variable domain DGGITQSPKYLFRKEGQNVTLSCEQNLNHDAMYWYRQDPGQGLRLIYYSQIVNDFQKGDIAEGYSVSREKKESFPLTVTSAQKNPTAFYLCASSTGTGLFQPQHFGDGTRLSIL.

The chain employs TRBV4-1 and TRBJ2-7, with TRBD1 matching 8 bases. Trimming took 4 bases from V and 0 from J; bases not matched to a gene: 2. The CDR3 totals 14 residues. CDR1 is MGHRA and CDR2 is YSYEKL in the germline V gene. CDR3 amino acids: CASSPDRGSYEQYF. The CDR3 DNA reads TGCGCCAGCAGCCCCGACAGGGGCTCCTACGAGCAGTACTTC.

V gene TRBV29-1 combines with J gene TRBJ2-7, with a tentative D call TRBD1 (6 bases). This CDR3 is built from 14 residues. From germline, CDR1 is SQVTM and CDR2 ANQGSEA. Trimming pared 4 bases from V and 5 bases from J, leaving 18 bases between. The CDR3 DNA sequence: TGCAGCGTTGGTAGTGGGGGCTCGGTGGACGAGCAGTACTTC. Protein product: CSVGSGGSVDEQYF.

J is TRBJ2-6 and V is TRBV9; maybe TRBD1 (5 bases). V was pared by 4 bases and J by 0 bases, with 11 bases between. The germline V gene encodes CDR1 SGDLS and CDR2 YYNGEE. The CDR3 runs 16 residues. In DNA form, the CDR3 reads TGTGCCAGCAGCTTCACAGGCTTCTCTGGGGCCAACGTCCTGACTTTC. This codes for CASSFTGFSGANVLTF.

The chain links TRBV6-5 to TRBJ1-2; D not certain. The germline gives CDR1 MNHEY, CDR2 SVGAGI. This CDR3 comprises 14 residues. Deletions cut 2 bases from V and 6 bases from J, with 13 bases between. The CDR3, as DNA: TGTGCCAGCAGTTACCCCCCTAGCACGCATGGCTACACCTTC. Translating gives CASSYPPSTHGYTF.

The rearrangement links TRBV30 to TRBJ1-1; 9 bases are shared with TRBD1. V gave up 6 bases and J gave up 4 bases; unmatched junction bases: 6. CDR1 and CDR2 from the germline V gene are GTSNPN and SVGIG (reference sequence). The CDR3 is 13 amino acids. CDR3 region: CACKGQGITEAFF. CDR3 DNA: TGTGCCTGCAAGGGACAGGGTATCACTGAAGCTTTCTTT.